The clone carrying this T cell receptor beta chain appeared a few times. What it binds is not known. The entirety of the isolated RNA underwent reverse transcription, so expressed TCRB transcripts were sequenced. Clones were sequenced by immunoSEQ multiplex PCR, and TCRdb holds only the in-frame ones, with some missing. The data hold around 250,000 clones, with approximately 14% observed a single time. Trimming stripped 5 bases from V and 0 bases from J, with 14 bases between. The CDR3 consists of 16 residues. Germline CDR1 and CDR2: SQVTM and ANQGSEA. These data originate in a study of beta chain features in type 1 diabetes. The study, taken as a whole, reports: Comparison showed that naive, central memory and Treg TCRB repertoires appeared more similar among patients than among healthy donors. People with Type 1 diabetes carried modestly yet significantly shorter TCRB CDR3s in all four CD4+ subsets. Equally in patients and controls, shorter templates might have been favored by PCR.

A single heparinised draw of roughly 100 mL on average was taken per donor. Purities over 98% were achieved in all sorted populations. The chain recombines TRBV29-1 with TRBJ2-6; maybe TRBD1 (5 bases). Specimen: naive CD4+ T cells from blood. The TCR originated in a young man with type 1 diabetes. CDR3 sequence: CSVSDSRFSGANVLTF. CDR3 in DNA: TGCAGCGTTTCTGACAGCAGATTCTCTGGGGCCAACGTCCTGACTTTC.